This T cell receptor (beta chain) was sequenced for a study of STAT3 mutations in large granular lymphocyte leukemia. Across the study: Immunosuppressive therapy was given to more than half of T-LGLL patients.

Of note for this clone: Its target is unknown.

Here immunoSEQ multiplex PCR was the method, and the copy in TCRdb shows in-frame clones only, minus some. The sample records tens of thousands of clones, around three quarters being singletons. Notes on the study in general: Sampling intervals varied between patients and samples. In T-cell large granular lymphocyte leukemia, about half of patients showed multiple immunodominant subclonotypes. In several patients, dominant TCR clone burden exceeded STAT3 mutant burden. Clonal expansion was inferred from samples taken at other timepoints.

The sequenced sample was peripheral blood mononuclear cells. The sequence derives from a woman between 50 and 59 years old with T-cell large granular lymphocyte leukemia. Some clones in this sample may be carry-over from other donors' samples.

The CDR3 is CASSHGRTNTGELFF. CDR3 DNA sequence: TGCGCCAGCAGCCACGGCAGAACTAACACCGGGGAGCTGTTTTTT. The genes are TRBV4-3 and TRBJ2-2; no reliable D call. Germline lookup yields CDR1 LGHNA and CDR2 YSLEER. CDR3 size: 15 residues. V was clipped by 3 bases and J by 2 bases, with 10 bases between them.